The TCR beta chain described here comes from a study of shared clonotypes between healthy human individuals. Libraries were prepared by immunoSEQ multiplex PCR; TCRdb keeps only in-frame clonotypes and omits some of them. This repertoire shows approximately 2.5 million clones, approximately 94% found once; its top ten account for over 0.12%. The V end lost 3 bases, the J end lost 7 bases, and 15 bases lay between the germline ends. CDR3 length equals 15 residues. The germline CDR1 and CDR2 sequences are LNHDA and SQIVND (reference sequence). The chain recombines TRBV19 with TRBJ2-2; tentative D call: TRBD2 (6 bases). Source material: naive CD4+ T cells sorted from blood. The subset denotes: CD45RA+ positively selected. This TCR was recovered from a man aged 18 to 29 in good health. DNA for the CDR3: TGTGCCAGTAGTATTGGAGGGGCTAGGGGCGGGGAGCTGTTTTTT. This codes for CASSIGGARGGELFF. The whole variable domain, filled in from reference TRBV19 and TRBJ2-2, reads DGGITQSPKYLFRKEGQNVTLSCEQNLNHDAMYWYRQDPGQGLRLIYYSQIVNDFQKGDIAEGYSVSREKKESFPLTVTSAQKNPTAFYLCASSIGGARGGELFFGEGSRLTVL.